One and the same sample provided the 11 T cell receptor beta chains below, sequenced in a study of early T cells in non-severe SARS-CoV-2 infection. TCRdb used MiXCR to reprocess the 5' RACE reads, holding one entry per CDR3 protein. This sample has fewer than 85,000 distinct CDR3 sequences; about an eighth occur once, and the top ten carry roughly 1.4%. The material sequenced was whole blood. Receptor source: an adult who was a healthcare worker with PCR-confirmed SARS-CoV-2 infection or an uninfected control (not recorded which).

This clonotype was detected ten times or more. The J gene is TRBJ2-7, the V gene TRBV12-3 or TRBV12-4; 16 positions agree with TRBD2. V lost 4 bases to trimming and J lost 4 bases; unmatched junction nucleotides: 13. This CDR3 comprises 19 residues. This chain's CDR3 is CASSSGPGTSGGARYEQYF. In nucleotides, the CDR3 is TGTGCCAGCAGTTCCGGTCCCGGGACTAGCGGGGGGGCCCGGTACGAGCAGTACTTC.

The chain recombines TRBV7-3 with TRBJ2-1; D might be TRBD2 (5 bases). The CDR3 has 14 amino acids. Germline assignment: CDR1 SGHTA and CDR2 FQGTGA. The germline V and J ends were trimmed by 4 bases and 7 bases, with 14 bases remaining between them. For the CDR3, the DNA is TGTGCCAGCAGCTCCCCGCGGGTCCCAAATGAGCAGTTCTTC. Protein: CASSSPRVPNEQFF. Supplemented by reference TRBV7-3 and TRBJ2-1, the full variable domain reads GAGVSQTPSNKVTEKGKYVELRCDPISGHTALYWYRQSLGQGPEFLIYFQGTGAADDSGLPNDRFFAVRPEGSVSTLKIQRTERGDSAVYLCASSSPRVPNEQFFGPGTRLTVL.

The chain employs TRBV3-1 and TRBJ2-5; 10 nucleotides agree with TRBD2. This CDR3 is 16 amino acids long. The junction had 12 bases not matched to a gene; V was cut back by 6 bases and J by 5 bases. CDR1 and CDR2 from the germline V gene are LGHDT and YNNKEL (reference sequence). CDR3 region: CASSPAGGRSAETQYF. The CDR3 DNA reads TGTGCCAGCAGTCCAGCGGGGGGGCGTTCCGCGGAGACCCAGTACTTC.

In this sample, this clonotype turned up many times. V gene TRBV6-6 combines with J gene TRBJ2-5; D might be TRBD2 (6 bases). Germline V gene sequence: CDR1 MNHNY, CDR2 SVGAGI (reference sequence). This CDR3 contains 16 residues. V lost 2 bases and J 0 bases, leaving 13 bases between the germline ends. The CDR3 nucleotides read TGTGCCAGCAGTTACCGGGCTAGCGCGCACCAAGAGACCCAGTACTTC. Amino acids: CASSYRASAHQETQYF.

V gene TRBV7-8 combines with J gene TRBJ2-7; TRBD2 matches at 15 bases. CDR3 length: 16 residues. From germline, CDR1 is SGHVS and CDR2 FQNEAQ. V lost 8 bases to trimming and J lost 1 base; unmatched junction nucleotides: 6. CDR3 in amino acids: CASRPGLAGGSYEQYF. The CDR3 region has the DNA TGTGCCAGCCGTCCGGGACTAGCGGGGGGTTCCTACGAGCAGTACTTC.

This clonotype turned up a few times. The gene calls are TRBV28 and TRBJ1-5, with 11 bases that match TRBD1. The germline gives CDR1 MDHEN, CDR2 SYDVKM. The CDR3 runs 12 residues. The junction had 1 base not matched to a gene; V was cut back by 4 bases and J by 11 bases. The CDR3 nucleotides are TGTGCCAGCAGTTGGGGACAGGGGGCCCAGCATTTT. Translated, it gives CASSWGQGAQHF.

The V and J genes are TRBV5-1 and TRBJ1-2; possible D gene TRBD1, 5 bases. V lost 0 bases to trimming and J lost 3 bases, with 9 bases between them. Germline CDR1 SGHRS, CDR2 YFSETQ. The CDR3 contains 14 residues. CDR3 sequence: CASSLADRYYGYTF. In DNA form, the CDR3 reads TGCGCCAGCAGCTTGGCCGACAGATACTATGGCTACACCTTC.

The J gene is TRBJ1-2, the V gene TRBV2; D is uncertain. The germline V gene encodes CDR1 SNHLY and CDR2 FYNNEI. CDR3 length: 13 amino acids. V was pared by 4 bases and J by 6 bases, with 12 bases between. This chain's CDR3 is CASSGMGKNGYTF. As DNA, the CDR3 is TGTGCCAGCAGTGGTATGGGGAAAAATGGCTACACCTTC.

The chain uses TRBV2 and TRBJ1-2; D is undetermined. The CDR3 is 16 amino acids. V lost 5 bases and J 0 bases, leaving 16 bases between the germline ends. Germline V gene data show CDR1 as SNHLY and CDR2 as FYNNEI. CDR3 sequence reads: CASSYPQIQANYGYTF. The DNA of the CDR3 is TGTGCCAGCAGTTACCCGCAGATCCAGGCTAACTATGGCTACACCTTC.

This clonotype was seen a handful of times. This chain connects TRBV6-5 to TRBJ2-3; D possibly uses TRBD1 or TRBD2 (6 bases each). CDR3 length equals 15 residues. Germline V CDR1 and CDR2: MNHEY, SVGAGI. Trimming cost V 2 bases and J 5 bases, with 14 bases left between them. The CDR3 DNA is TGTGCCAGCAGTTACGAGGGGGGTAAAAGAGATACGCAGTATTTT. Translation: CASSYEGGKRDTQYF.

This clonotype was observed at least ten times. The CDR3 DNA reads TGTGCCAGCTCACCCCGGGACACCTCCTACGAGCAGTACTTC. Protein sequence: CASSPRDTSYEQYF. This chain uses TRBV18 with TRBJ2-7; possibly TRBD1 for D (6 bases). V gave up 3 bases and J gave up 0 bases, with 9 bases separating them. The CDR3 runs 14 residues. CDR1 and CDR2 (germline): KGHSH, LQKENI.